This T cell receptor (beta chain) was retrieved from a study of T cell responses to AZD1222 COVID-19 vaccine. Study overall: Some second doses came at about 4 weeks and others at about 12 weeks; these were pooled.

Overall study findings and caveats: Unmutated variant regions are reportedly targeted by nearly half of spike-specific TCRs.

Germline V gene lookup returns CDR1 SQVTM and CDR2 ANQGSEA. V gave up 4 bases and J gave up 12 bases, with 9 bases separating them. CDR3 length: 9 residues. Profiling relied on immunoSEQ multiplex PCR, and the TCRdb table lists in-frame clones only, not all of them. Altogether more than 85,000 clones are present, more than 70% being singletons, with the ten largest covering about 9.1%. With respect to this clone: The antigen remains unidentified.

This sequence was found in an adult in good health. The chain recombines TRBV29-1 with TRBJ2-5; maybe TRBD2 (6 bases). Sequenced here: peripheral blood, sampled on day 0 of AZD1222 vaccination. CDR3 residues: CSVGEAKYF. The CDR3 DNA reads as TGCAGCGTTGGGGAGGCTAAGTACTTC.